This T cell receptor (beta chain) stems from a study of identical twins. Germline V gene data show CDR1 as SGHRS and CDR2 as YFSETQ. The V and J ends lost 0 bases and 8 bases respectively, with 11 bases between them. The CDR3 extends over 13 amino acids. From the 5' RACE reads, TCRdb called clonotypes with MiXCR, one entry per CDR3 protein. The sample includes some 500,000 distinct CDR3 sequences, 12% to 15% of them seen just once. The data were also submitted as part of a second study, on yellow fever vaccine responses in identical twins.

This TCR was sampled from a woman under 30 in good health. Sequences were obtained from CD4+ T cells sorted from blood. The chain joins TRBV5-1 to TRBJ1-2; tentative D call: TRBD1 (6 bases). The CDR3 region is CASSLETGTGYTF. The CDR3 DNA follows: TGCGCCAGCAGCTTGGAGACAGGAACGGGCTACACCTTC.